The clone carrying this TCR beta chain was counted between two and nine times. No antigen is known for it. The entry originates in a study of beta chain features in type 1 diabetes. As for the study in general: Fewer than 140,000,000 sorted cells were examined across all samples.

Investigators reverse transcribed all isolated RNA, so they sequenced expressed TCRB transcripts. Assay: immunoSEQ multiplex PCR; the TCRdb copy retains only in-frame clones and omits some. This sample yields 600,000 to 700,000 clones, of which under 15% are seen a single time; about 0.02% belongs to the top ten. Points from the study as a whole: The study found fewer insertions and more deletions at VDJ junctions in type 1 diabetes patients. People with Type 1 diabetes carried modestly yet significantly shorter TCRB CDR3s in all four CD4+ subsets.

This CDR3 is built from 13 residues. Germline lookup yields CDR1 GTSNPN and CDR2 SVGIG (reference sequence). The V end was cut by 1 base, the J end by 5 bases, with 10 bases between. Donors underwent one heparinised blood draw, about 120 mL on average. Specimen: naive CD4+ T cells from blood. The receptor was derived from a man in his late teens or twenties with type 1 diabetes. The chain uses TRBV30 and TRBJ2-3; D is undetermined. CDR3 sequence (DNA): TGTGCCTGGAGTGGGGGTTTTGAAGATACGCAGTATTTT. The encoded protein is CAWSGGFEDTQYF.